These 17 T cell receptor beta chains share one sample of origin, sequenced in a study of human T cells and chemical hapten exposure. TCRdb ran MiXCR on the RACE reads and lists one entry per CDR3 protein. The table shows about 190,000 distinct CDR3 sequences, with under 30% occurring only once. The time point here: patch test 3, about 24 weeks after DPC sensitization. The treatment is: therapeutic diphenylcyclopropenone sensitization with weekly scalp DPC. This specimen consisted of whole blood, obtained in connection with sensitization to the hapten diphenylcyclopropenone (DPC). The origin of the receptors is a woman aged 35 to 49 with alopecia areata. Some clones in this sample may be carry-over from other donors' samples.

This clonotype was observed a handful of times. The chain is built from TRBV28 and TRBJ2-3; D uncertain. The CDR3 spans 13 residues. CDR1 is MDHEN, CDR2 SYDVKM, per germline. V lost 2 bases and J 3 bases, leaving 6 bases between the germline ends. CDR3 residues: CASSLPATDTQYF. CDR3 in DNA: TGTGCCAGCAGTTTACCAGCTACAGATACGCAGTATTTT. Together with reference TRBV28 and TRBJ2-3, the CDR3 gives the full variable domain: DVKVTQSSRYLVKRTGEKVFLECVQDMDHENMFWYRQDPGLGLRLIYFSYDVKMKEKGDIPEGYSVSREKKERFSLILESASTNQTSMYLCASSLPATDTQYFGPGTRLTVL.

The CDR3 protein is CASSLVSYNEQFF. DNA of the CDR3: TGTGCCAGCAGCTTAGTGTCGTACAATGAGCAGTTCTTC. The chain carries TRBV7-9 and TRBJ2-1; no reliable D call. CDR3 size: 13 residues. V was trimmed by 1 base and J by 4 bases, leaving 5 bases between them. Germline V lookup: CDR1 SEHNR, CDR2 FQNEAQ (reference sequence). Complete variable domain (other parts from reference TRBV7-9 and TRBJ2-1): DTGVSQNPRHKITKRGQNVTFRCDPISEHNRLYWYRQTLGQGPEFLTYFQNEAQLEKSRLLSDRFSAERPKGSFSTLEIQRTEQGDSAMYLCASSLVSYNEQFFGPGTRLTVL.

This clonotype has a handful of counts. V and J are TRBV6-6 and TRBJ2-1; 9 positions agree with TRBD2. With V trimmed by 3 bases and J by 1 base, 13 bases remained unmatched. The CDR3 covers 19 residues. In germline, CDR1 is MNHNY, CDR2 SVGAGI (reference sequence). CDR3 nucleotide sequence: TGTGCCAGCAGTTATAGAAGCGGGAGGTCTTACGATTCCTACAATGAGCAGTTCTTC. Translated: CASSYRSGRSYDSYNEQFF.

The table lists this clonotype with a few counts. J is TRBJ2-3 and V is TRBV20-1; TRBD2 agrees at 9 bases. Germline V gives CDR1 DFQATT, CDR2 SNEGSKA (reference sequence). This CDR3 is built from 13 residues. Trimming took 6 bases from V and 4 from J; bases not matched to a gene: 5. The CDR3 here is CSATSGDSDTQYF. CDR3 nucleotides: TGCAGTGCGACTAGCGGAGATTCAGATACGCAGTATTTT.

Ten or more counts support this clonotype. The rearrangement joins TRBV6-5 to TRBJ2-5, with 12 bases identical to TRBD2. Losses at the gene ends were 6 bases for V and 4 bases for J; bases not matched to a gene: 9. Looked up from germline, CDR1 is MNHEY and CDR2 is SVGAGI. The CDR3 extends over 16 amino acids. In DNA form, the CDR3 reads TGTGCCAGCAGGGCAGAGTTACTAGCGGGAGGAGAGACCCAGTACTTC. It specifies CASRAELLAGGETQYF.

This chain connects TRBV9 to TRBJ2-1; D could derive from TRBD1 or TRBD2 (5 bases each). The CDR3 is 12 residues long. Trimming took 6 bases from V and 8 from J, leaving 12 bases between them. Germline-derived CDR1 and CDR2 are SGDLS and YYNGEE. CDR3 protein: CASTRGGDEQFF. The CDR3 nucleotides are TGTGCCAGCACACGGGGCGGCGATGAGCAGTTCTTC.

The rearrangement uses TRBV7-9 and TRBJ2-1, with D perhaps matching TRBD2 (7 bases). The germline V and J ends were trimmed by 7 bases and 9 bases, with 13 bases remaining between them. Germline loops: CDR1 SEHNR, CDR2 FQNEAQ (reference sequence). The CDR3 contains 12 residues. Here the CDR3 reads CASKGGGFEQFF. CDR3 nucleotides: TGTGCCAGCAAGGGGGGGGGGTTTGAGCAGTTCTTC.

Ten or more counts support this clonotype. The V call is TRBV7-8, the J call TRBJ2-1; 11 bases align to TRBD2. Germline trimming cut 8 bases from V and 10 bases from J; bases unmatched to any gene: 10. The CDR3 spans 14 residues. Germline-derived CDR1 and CDR2 are SGHVS and FQNEAQ. As DNA, the CDR3 is TGTGCCAGCTCACTAGCGGGAGCGCCGCGGGAGCAGTTCTTC. Translated, it gives CASSLAGAPREQFF. The full variable domain, in which reference TRBV7-8 and TRBJ2-1 provide the parts outside the CDR3, is GAGVSQSPRYKVAKRGQDVALRCDPISGHVSLFWYQQALGQGPEFLTYFQNEAQLDKSGLPSDRFFAERPEGSVSTLKIQRTQQEDSAVYLCASSLAGAPREQFFGPGTRLTVL.

The V gene is TRBV29-1, the J gene TRBJ1-6; the D gene is possibly TRBD1 (5 bases). Germline loops: CDR1 SQVTM, CDR2 ANQGSEA. CDR3 size: 17 residues. The V end was cut by 8 bases, the J end by 0 bases, with 20 bases between. The CDR3 loop is CSFPRGGASSYNSPLHF. DNA of the CDR3: TGCAGCTTCCCACGGGGTGGGGCAAGCTCCTATAATTCACCCCTCCACTTT.

This clonotype was found a few times. J is TRBJ2-7 and V is TRBV11-2; a possible D gene is TRBD1 (6 bases). Germline V gene lookup returns CDR1 SGHAT and CDR2 FQNNGV. V shed 5 bases and J shed 4 bases, with 15 bases lying between them. The CDR3 totals 14 residues. This CDR3 reads CASSLQGTAYEQYF. CDR3 coding DNA: TGTGCCAGCAGCCTACAGGGTACCGCTTACGAGCAGTACTTC.

This chain joins TRBV20-1 and TRBJ1-1, with 7 bases identical to TRBD1. V lost 6 bases to trimming and J lost 4 bases; unmatched junction nucleotides: 14. The CDR3 totals 15 residues. CDR1 and CDR2 (germline): DFQATT, SNEGSKA (reference sequence). In DNA, the CDR3 is TGCAGTGCCAGAAGACAGGGAGTGAAGAGCACTGAAGCTTTCTTT. This sequence encodes CSARRQGVKSTEAFF.

The chain employs TRBV15 and TRBJ2-3, with D tentatively TRBD2 (6 bases). Germline CDR1 and CDR2: LNHNV and YYDKDF (reference sequence). V lost 6 bases, J lost 0 bases, and 10 bases lay in between. The CDR3 sequence is 14 residues long. The CDR3: CATRRSGSTDTQYF. CDR3 DNA sequence: TGTGCCACCAGGCGCAGCGGGAGCACAGATACGCAGTATTTT.

Only a few counts were recorded for this clonotype. This chain connects TRBV7-9 to TRBJ2-1; 8 bases align to TRBD2. V shed 5 bases, J shed 3 bases, and the junction held 6 bases outside the gene matches. The CDR3 spans 15 residues. Germline V gene lookup returns CDR1 SEHNR and CDR2 FQNEAQ (reference sequence). CDR3 residues: CASSRYSGDYNEQFF. The CDR3 DNA follows: TGTGCCAGCAGCCGTTATAGCGGGGACTACAATGAGCAGTTCTTC.

V gene TRBV2 combines with J gene TRBJ2-1; no clear D. The V end was cut by 6 bases, the J end by 9 bases, with 9 bases between. Looked up from germline, CDR1 is SNHLY and CDR2 is FYNNEI. CDR3 length equals 11 residues. CDR3 nucleotide sequence: TGTGCCAGCAGCTTCCAGCGTGAGCAGTTCTTC. It codes for CASSFQREQFF.

This clonotype was picked up a small number of times. The genes are TRBV11-2 and TRBJ2-7; 12 bases match TRBD2. V shed 3 bases, J shed 3 bases, and the junction held 6 bases outside the gene matches. Germline V gene sequence: CDR1 SGHAT, CDR2 FQNNGV. The CDR3 runs to 16 residues. Here the CDR3 reads CASSLTTSGGYYEQYF. CDR3 DNA: TGTGCCAGCAGCTTGACTACTAGCGGGGGGTACTACGAGCAGTACTTC.

This clonotype has a handful of counts. The gene calls are TRBV29-1 and TRBJ2-7; maybe TRBD1 (5 bases). The CDR3 runs 12 residues. CDR1 and CDR2 (germline): SQVTM, ANQGSEA. V lost 6 bases and J 5 bases, leaving 14 bases between the germline ends. DNA of the CDR3: TGCAGCGTCCAAAGGCAGGGTGACGAGCAGTACTTC. It yields the protein CSVQRQGDEQYF.

This clonotype showed up just a few times. The CDR3 DNA sequence: TGCAGCGCCGCGCCGGGACTAGCTGGTTACGAGCAGTACTTC. Translation gives CSAAPGLAGYEQYF. V is TRBV29-1 and J is TRBJ2-7; the match to TRBD2 covers 9 bases. The CDR3 consists of 14 residues. Germline assignment: CDR1 SQVTM and CDR2 ANQGSEA. V was clipped by 7 bases and J by 4 bases; unmatched bases: 11.